This TCR beta chain was found in a study of identical twins. General study results and limits: High-abundance cord blood beta clonotypes had fewer insertions; memory repertoires showed none. For out-of-frame alpha sequences shared by twins, low generation probability was in excess.

This CDR3 is built from 12 residues. The germline gives CDR1 ENHRY, CDR2 SYGVKD. Trimming took off 5 bases at V and 3 bases at J, with 7 bases between the two ends. TCRdb itself ran the 5' RACE reads through MiXCR, one entry per CDR3 protein. The repertoire holds about 520,000 distinct CDR3 sequences, with 20% to 25% as singletons. On this clonotype: Its matching antigen is unknown.

Another study also made use of these data, one on T cells expressing NK-cell markers. That study reports: In a group of about 6 donors, dominant NKG2C+ clonotypes represented roughly 1.0-7.0% of CD8+ T cells.

Sequencing input: CD4+ T cells sorted from blood. The sequence was obtained from a woman under 30 in good health. The V gene is TRBV10-3, the J gene TRBJ1-1; no clear D gene. CDR3 DNA: TGTGCCATCAGTCAGGACTACACTGAAGCTTTCTTT. Translating gives CAISQDYTEAFF.